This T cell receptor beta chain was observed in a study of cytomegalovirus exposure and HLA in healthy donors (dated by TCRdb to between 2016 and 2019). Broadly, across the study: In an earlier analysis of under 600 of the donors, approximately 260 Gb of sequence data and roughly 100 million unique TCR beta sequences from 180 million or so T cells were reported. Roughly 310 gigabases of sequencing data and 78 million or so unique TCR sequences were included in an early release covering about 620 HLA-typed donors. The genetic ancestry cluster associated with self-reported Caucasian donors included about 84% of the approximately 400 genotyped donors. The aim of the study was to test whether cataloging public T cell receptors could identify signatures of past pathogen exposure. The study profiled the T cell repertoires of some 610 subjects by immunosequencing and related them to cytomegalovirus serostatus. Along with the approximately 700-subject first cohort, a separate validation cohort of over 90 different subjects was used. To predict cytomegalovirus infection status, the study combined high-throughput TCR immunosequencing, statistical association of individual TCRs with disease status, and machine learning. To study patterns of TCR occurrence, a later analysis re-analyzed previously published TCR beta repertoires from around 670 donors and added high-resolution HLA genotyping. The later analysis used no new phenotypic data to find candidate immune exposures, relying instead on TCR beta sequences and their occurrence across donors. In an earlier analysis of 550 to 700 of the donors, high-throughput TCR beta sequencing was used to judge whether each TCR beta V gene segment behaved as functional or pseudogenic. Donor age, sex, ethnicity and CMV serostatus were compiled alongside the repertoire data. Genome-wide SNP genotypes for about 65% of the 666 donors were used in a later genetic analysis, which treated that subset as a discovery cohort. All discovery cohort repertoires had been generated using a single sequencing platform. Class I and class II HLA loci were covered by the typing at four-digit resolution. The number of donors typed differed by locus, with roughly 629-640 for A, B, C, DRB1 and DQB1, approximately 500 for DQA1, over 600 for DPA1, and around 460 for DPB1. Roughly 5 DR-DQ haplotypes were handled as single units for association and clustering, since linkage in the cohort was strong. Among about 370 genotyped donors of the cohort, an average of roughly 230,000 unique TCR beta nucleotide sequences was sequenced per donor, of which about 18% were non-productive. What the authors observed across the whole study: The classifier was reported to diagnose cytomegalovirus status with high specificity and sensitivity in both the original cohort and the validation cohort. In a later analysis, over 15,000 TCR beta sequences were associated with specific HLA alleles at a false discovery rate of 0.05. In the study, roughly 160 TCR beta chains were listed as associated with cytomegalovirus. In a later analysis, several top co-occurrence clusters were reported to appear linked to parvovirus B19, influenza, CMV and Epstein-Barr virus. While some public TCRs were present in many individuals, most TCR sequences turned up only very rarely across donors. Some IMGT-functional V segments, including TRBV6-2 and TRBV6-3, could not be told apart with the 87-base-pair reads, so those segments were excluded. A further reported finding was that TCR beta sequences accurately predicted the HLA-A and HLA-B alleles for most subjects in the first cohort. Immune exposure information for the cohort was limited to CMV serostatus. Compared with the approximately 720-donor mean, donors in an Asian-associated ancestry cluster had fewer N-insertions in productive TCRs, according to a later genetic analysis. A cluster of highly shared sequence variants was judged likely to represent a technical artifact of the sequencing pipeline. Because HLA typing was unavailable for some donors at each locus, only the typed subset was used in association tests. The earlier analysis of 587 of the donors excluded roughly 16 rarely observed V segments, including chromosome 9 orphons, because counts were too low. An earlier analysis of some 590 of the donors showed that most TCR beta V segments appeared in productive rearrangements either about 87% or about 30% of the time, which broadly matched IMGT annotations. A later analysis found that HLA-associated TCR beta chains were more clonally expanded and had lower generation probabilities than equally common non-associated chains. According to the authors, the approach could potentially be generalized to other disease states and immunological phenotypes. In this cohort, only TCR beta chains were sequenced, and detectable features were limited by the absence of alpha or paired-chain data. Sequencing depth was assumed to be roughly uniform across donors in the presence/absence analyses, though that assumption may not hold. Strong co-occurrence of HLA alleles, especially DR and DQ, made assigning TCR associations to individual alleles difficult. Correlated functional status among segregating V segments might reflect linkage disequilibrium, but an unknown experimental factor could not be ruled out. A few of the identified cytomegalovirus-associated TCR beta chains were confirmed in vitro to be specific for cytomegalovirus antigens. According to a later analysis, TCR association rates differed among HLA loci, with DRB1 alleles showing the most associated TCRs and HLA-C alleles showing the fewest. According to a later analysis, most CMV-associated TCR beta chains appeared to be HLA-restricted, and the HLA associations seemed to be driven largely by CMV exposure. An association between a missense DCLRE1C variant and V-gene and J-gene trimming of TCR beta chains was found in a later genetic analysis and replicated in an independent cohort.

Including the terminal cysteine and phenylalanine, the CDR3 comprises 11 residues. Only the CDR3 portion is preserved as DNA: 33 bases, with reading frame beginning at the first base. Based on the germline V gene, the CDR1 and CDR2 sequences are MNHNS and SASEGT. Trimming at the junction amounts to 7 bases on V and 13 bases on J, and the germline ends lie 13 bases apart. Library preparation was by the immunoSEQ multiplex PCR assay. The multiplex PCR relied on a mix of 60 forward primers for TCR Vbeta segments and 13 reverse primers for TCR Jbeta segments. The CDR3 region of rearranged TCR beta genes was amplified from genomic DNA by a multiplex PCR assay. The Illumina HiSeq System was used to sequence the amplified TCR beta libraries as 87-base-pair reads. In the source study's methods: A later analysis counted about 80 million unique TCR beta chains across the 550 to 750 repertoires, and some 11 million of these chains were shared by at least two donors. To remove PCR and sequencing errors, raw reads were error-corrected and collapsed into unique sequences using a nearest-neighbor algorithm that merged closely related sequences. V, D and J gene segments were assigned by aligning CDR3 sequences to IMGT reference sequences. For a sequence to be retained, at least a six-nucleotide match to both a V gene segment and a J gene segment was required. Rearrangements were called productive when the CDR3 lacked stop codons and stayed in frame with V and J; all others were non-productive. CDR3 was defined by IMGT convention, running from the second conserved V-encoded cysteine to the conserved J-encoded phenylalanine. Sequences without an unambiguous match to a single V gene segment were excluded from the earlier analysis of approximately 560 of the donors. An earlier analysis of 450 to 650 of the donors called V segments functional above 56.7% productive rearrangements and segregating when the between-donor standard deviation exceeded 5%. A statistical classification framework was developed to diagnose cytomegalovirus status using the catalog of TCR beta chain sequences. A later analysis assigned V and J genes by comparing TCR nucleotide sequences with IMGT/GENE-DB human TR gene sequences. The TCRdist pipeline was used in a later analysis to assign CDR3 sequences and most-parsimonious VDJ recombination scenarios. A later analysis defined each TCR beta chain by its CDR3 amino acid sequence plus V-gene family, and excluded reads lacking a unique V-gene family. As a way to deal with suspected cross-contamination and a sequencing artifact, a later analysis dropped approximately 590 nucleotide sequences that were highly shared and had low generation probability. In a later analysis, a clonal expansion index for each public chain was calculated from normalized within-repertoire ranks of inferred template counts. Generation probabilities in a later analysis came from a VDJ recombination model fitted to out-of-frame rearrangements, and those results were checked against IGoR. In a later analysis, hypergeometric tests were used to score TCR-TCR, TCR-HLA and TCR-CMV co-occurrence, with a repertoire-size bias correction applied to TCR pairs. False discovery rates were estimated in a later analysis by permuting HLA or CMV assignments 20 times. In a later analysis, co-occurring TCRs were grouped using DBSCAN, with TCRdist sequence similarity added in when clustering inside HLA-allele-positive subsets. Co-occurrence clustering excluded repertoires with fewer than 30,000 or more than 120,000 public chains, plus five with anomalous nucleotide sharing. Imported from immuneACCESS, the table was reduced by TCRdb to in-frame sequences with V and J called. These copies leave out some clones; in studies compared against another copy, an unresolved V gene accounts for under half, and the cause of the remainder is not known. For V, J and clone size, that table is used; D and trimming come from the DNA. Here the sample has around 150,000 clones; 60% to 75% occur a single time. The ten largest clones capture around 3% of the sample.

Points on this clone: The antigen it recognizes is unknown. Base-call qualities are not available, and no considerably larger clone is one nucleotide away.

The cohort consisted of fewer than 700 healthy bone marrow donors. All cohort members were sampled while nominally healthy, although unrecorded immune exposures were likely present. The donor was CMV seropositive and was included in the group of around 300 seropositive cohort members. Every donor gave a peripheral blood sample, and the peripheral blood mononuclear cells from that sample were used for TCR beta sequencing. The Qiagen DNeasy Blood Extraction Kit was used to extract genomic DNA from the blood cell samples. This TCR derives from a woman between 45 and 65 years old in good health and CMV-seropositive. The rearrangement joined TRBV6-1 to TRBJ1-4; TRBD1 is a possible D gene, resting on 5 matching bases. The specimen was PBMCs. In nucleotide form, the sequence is TGTGCCAGCAAGCTCCAAAGGGGACTGTTTTTT. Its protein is CASKLQRGLFF.